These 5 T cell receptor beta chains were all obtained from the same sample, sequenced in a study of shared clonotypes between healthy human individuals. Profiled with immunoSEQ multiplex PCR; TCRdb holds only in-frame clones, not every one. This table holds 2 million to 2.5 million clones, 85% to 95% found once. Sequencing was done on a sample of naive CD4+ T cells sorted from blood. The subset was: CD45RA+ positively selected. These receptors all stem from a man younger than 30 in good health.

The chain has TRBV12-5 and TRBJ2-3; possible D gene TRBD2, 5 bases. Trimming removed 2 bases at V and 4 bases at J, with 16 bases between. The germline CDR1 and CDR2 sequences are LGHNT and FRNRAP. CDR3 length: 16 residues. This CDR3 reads CASGLILTPRADTQYF. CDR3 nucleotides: TGTGCTAGTGGTTTGATCCTAACGCCGAGGGCAGATACGCAGTATTTT.

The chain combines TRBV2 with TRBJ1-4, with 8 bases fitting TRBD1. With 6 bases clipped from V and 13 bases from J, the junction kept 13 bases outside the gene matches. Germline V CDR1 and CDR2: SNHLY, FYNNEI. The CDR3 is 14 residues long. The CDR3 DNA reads TGTGCCAGCAGACTGACAGGGGTTGGTTCGGGACTGTTTTTT. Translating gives CASRLTGVGSGLFF.

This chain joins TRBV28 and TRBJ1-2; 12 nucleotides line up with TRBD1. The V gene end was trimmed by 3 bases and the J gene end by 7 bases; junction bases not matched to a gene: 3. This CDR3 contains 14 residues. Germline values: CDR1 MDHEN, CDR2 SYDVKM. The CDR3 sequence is CASSLGTGGVGYTF. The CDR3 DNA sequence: TGTGCCAGCAGTTTGGGGACAGGGGGCGTTGGCTACACCTTC.

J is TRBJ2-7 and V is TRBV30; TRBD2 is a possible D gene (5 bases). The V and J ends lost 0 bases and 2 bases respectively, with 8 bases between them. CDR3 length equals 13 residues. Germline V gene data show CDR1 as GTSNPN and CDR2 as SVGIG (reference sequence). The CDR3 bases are TGTGCCTGGAGTGTGGAGGCCCCCTACGAGCAGTACTTC. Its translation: CAWSVEAPYEQYF.

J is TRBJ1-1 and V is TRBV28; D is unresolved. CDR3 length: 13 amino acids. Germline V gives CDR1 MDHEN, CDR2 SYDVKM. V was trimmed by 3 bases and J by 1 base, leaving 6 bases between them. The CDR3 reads CASSLPKNTEAFF. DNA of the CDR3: TGTGCCAGCAGTTTGCCAAAGAACACTGAAGCTTTCTTT.